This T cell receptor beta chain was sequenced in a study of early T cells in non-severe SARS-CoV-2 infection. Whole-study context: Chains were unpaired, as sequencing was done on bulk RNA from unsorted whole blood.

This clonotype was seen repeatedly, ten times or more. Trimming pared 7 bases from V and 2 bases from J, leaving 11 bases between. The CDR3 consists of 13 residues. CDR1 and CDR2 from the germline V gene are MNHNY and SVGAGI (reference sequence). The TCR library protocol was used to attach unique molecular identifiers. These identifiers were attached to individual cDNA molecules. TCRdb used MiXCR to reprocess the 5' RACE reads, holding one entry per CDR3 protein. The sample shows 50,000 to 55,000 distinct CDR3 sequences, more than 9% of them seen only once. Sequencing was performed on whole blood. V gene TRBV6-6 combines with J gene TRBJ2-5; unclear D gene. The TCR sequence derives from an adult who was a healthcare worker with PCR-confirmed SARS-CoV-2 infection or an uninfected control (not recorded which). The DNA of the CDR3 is TGTGCCAGCATGGGATCTAAGCAAGAGACCCAGTACTTC. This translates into CASMGSKQETQYF.